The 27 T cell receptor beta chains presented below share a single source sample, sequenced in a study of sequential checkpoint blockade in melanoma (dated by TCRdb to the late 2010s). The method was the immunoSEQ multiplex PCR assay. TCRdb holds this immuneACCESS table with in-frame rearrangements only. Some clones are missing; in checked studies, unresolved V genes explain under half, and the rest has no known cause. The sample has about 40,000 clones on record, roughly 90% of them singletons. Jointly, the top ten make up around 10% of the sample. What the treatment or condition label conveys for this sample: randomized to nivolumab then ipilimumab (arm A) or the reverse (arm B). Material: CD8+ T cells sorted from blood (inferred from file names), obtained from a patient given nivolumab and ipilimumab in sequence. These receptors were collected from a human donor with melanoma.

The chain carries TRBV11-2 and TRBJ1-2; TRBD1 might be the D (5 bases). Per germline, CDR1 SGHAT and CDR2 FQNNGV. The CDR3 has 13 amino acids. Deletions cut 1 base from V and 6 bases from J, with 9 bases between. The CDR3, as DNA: TGTGCCAGCAGCTTAGGGAGGGGTAATGGCTACACCTTC. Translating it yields CASSLGRGNGYTF.

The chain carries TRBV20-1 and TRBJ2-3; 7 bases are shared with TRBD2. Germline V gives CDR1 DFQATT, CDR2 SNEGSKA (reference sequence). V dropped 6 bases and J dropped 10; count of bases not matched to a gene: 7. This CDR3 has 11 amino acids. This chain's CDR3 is CSAPFAGAQYF. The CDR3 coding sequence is TGCAGTGCCCCCTTTGCGGGAGCGCAGTATTTT.

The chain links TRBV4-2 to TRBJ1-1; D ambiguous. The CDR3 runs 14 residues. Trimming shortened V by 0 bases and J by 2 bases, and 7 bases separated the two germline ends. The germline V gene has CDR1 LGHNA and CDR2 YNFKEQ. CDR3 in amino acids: CASSQDSGNTEAFF. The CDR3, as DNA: TGTGCCAGCAGCCAAGATTCGGGAAACACTGAAGCTTTCTTT.

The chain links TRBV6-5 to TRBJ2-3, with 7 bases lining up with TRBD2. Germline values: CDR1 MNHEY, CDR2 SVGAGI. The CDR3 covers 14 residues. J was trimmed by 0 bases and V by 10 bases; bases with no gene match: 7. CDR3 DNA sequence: TGTGCCAAAACACTAGCGCCTAGCACAGATACGCAGTATTTT. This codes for CAKTLAPSTDTQYF.

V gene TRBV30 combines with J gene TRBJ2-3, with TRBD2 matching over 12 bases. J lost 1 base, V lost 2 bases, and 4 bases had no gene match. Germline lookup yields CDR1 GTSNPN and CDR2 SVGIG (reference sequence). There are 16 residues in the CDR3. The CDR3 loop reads CAWSRGLAGRTDTQYF. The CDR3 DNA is TGTGCCTGGAGTCGGGGACTAGCGGGCCGCACAGATACGCAGTATTTT.

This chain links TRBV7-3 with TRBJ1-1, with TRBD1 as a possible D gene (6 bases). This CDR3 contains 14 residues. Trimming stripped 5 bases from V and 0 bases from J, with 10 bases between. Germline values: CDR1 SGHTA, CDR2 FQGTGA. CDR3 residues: CASSTTGVNTEAFF. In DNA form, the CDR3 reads TGTGCCAGCAGCACGACAGGCGTGAACACTGAAGCTTTCTTT.

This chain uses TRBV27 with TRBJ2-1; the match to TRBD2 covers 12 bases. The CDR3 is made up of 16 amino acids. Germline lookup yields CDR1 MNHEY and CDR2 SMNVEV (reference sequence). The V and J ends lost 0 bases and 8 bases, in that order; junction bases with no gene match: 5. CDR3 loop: CASSLSTSGSVDEQFF. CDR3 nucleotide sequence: TGTGCCAGCAGTTTATCGACTAGCGGGAGTGTAGATGAGCAGTTCTTC.

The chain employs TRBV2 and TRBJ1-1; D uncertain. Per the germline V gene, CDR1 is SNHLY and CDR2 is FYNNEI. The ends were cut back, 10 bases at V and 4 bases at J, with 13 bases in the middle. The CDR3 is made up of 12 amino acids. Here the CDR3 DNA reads TGTGCCACCATGACATATCCCACTGAAGCTTTCTTT. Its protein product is CATMTYPTEAFF. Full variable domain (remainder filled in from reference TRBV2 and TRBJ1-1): EPEVTQTPSHQVTQMGQEVILRCVPISNHLYFYWYRQILGQKVEFLVSFYNNEISEKSEIFDDQFSVERPDGSNFTLKIRSTKLEDSAMYFCATMTYPTEAFFGQGTRLTVV.

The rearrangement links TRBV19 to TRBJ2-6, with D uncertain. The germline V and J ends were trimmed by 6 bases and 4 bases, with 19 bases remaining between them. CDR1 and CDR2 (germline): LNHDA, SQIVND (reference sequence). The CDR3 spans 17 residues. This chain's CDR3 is CASSTPYYSTGANVLTF. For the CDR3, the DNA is TGTGCCAGTAGCACTCCCTATTACAGTACCGGGGCCAACGTCCTGACTTTC.

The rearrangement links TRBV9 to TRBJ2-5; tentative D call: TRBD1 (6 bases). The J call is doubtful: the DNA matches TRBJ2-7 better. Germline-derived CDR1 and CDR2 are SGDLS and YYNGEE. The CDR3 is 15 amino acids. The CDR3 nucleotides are TGTGCCAGCAGCCCATACTGGGGGCTCCGGAACGAGCAGTACTTC. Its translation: CASSPYWGLRNEQYF.

This CDR3 reads CASSVLAGDDEQYV. For the CDR3, the DNA is TGCGCCAGCAGCGTACTAGCGGGAGACGACGAGCAGTACGTC. V usage is TRBV5-1 and J usage is TRBJ2-7; the match to TRBD2 covers 11 bases. This CDR3 has 14 residues. Germline V gives CDR1 SGHRS, CDR2 YFSETQ. Germline trimming cut 4 bases from V and 5 bases from J; bases unmatched to any gene: 5.

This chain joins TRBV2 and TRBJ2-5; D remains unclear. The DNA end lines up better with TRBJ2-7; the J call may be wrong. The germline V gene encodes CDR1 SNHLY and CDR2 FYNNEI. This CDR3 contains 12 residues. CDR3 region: CASSTPRDEQYF. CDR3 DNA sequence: TGTGCCAGCAGTACCCCTAGAGACGAGCAGTACTTC.

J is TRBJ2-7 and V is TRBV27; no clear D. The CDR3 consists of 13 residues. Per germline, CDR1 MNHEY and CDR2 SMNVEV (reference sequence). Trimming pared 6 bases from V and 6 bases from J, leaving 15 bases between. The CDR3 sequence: CASRPRNVAEQYF. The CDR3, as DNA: TGTGCCAGCAGGCCTAGGAATGTGGCCGAGCAGTACTTC.

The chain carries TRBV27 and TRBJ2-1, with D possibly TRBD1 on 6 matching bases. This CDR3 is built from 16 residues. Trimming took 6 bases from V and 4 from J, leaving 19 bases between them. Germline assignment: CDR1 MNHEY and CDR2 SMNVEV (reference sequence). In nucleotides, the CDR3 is TGTGCCAGCAGCTTCACAGGGTTCCCCCTATACAATGAGCAGTTCTTC. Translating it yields CASSFTGFPLYNEQFF.

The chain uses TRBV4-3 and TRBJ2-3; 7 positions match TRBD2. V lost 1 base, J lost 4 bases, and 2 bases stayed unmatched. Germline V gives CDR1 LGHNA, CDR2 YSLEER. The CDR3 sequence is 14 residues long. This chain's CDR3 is CASSQVGLADTQYF. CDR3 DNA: TGCGCCAGCAGCCAAGTAGGACTAGCAGATACGCAGTATTTT.

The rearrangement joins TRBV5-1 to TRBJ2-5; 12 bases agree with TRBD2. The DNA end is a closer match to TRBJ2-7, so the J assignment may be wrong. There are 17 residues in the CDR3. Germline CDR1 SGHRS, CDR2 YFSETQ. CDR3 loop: CASSQRLAGAQLDEQYF. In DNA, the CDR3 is TGCGCCAGCAGCCAGAGACTAGCGGGAGCCCAACTAGACGAGCAGTACTTC.

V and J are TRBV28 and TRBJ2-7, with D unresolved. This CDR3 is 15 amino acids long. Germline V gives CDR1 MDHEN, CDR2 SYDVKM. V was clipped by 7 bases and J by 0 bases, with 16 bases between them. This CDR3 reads CASTPRSLPSYEQYF. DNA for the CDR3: TGTGCCAGCACGCCCCGGAGCCTACCCTCCTACGAGCAGTACTTC.

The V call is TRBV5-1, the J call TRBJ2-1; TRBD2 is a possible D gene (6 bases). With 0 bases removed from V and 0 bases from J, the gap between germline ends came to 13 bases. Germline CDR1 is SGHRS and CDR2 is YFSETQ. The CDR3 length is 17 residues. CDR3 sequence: CASSLVGSGFSYNEQFF. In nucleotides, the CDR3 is TGCGCCAGCAGCTTGGTGGGTAGCGGATTCTCCTACAATGAGCAGTTCTTC.

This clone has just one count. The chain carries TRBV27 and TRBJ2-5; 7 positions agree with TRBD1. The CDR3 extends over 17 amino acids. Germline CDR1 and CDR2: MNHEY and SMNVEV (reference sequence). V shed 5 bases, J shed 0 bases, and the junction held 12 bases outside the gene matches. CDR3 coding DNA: TGTGCCAGCAGTCCCTACTTGACAGGGACGTACCAAGAGACCCAGTACTTC. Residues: CASSPYLTGTYQETQYF.

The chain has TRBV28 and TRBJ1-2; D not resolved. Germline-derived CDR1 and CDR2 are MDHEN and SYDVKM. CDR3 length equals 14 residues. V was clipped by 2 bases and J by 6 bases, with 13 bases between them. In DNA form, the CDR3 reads TGTGCCAGCAGTTTAGACACGGAGGAGGATGGCTACACCTTC. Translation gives CASSLDTEEDGYTF.

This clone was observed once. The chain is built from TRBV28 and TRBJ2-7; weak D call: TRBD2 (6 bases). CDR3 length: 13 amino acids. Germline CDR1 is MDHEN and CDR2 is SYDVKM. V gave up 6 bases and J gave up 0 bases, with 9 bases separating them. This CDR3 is CASSYGSSYEQYV. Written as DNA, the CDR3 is TGTGCCAGCAGCTACGGGAGCTCCTACGAGCAGTACGTC.

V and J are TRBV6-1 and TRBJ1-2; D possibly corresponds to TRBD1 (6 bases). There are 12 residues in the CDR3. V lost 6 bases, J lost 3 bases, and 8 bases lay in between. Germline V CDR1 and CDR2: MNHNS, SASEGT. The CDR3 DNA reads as TGTGCCAGCAGACAGGGAGACTATGGCTACACCTTC. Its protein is CASRQGDYGYTF.

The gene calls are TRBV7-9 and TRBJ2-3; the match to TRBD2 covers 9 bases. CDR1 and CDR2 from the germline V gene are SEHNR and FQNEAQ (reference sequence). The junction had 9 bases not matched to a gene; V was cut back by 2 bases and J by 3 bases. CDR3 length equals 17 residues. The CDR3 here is CASSLPLAGGVTDTQYF. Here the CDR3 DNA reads TGTGCCAGCAGCTTACCTCTCGCGGGAGGGGTGACAGATACGCAGTATTTT.

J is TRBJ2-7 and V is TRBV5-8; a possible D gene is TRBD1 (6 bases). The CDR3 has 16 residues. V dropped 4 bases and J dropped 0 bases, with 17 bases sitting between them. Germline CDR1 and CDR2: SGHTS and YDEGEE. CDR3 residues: CASSLPLTGRSYEQYV. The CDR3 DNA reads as TGTGCCAGCAGCCTGCCTCTGACAGGCCGCTCCTACGAGCAGTACGTC.

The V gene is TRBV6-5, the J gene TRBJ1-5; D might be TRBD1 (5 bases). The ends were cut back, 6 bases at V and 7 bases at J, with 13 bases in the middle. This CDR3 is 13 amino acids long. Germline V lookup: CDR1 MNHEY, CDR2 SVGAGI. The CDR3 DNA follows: TGTGCCAGCAGCCCAGGGTCGCGACAGCCCCAGCATTTT. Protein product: CASSPGSRQPQHF.

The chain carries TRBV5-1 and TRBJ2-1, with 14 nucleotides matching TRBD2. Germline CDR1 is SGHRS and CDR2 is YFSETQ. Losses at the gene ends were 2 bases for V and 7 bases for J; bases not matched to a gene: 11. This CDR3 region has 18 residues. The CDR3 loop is CASSLDGPGTSGSNEQFF. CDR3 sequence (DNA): TGCGCCAGCAGCTTAGATGGTCCCGGGACTAGCGGGAGTAATGAGCAGTTCTTC. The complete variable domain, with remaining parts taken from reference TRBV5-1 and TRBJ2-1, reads KAGVTQTPRYLIKTRGQQVTLSCSPISGHRSVSWYQQTPGQGLQFLFEYFSETQRNKGNFPGRFSGRQFSNSRSEMNVSTLELGDSALYLCASSLDGPGTSGSNEQFFGPGTRLTVL.

This CDR3 reads CASSLTPREQFF. CDR3 nucleotides: TGTGCCAGCAGTCTCACCCCGCGGGAGCAGTTCTTC. The V call is TRBV27, the J call TRBJ2-1; D unclear. The germline V gene has CDR1 MNHEY and CDR2 SMNVEV (reference sequence). The CDR3 has 12 amino acids. Trimming took 5 bases from V and 10 from J, leaving 12 bases between them.